The 32 T cell receptor beta chains listed next were all sequenced from one sample in a study of shared clonotypes between healthy human individuals. Profiling relied on immunoSEQ multiplex PCR, and the TCRdb table lists in-frame clones only, not all of them. The table has about 640,000 clones, around 72% seen once. The material sequenced was memory CD4+ T cells sorted from blood. The sample's subset: CD45RA-negative fraction. The receptor set was obtained from a woman aged 25 to 39 in good health.

V is TRBV27 and J is TRBJ2-1, with a weak D call TRBD2 (6 bases). Trimming removed 5 bases at V and 1 base at J, with 9 bases between. CDR1 is MNHEY and CDR2 is SMNVEV in the germline V gene (reference sequence). The CDR3 length is 14 residues. The CDR3 nucleotides read TGTGCCAGCAGTCCGGGACTGTCCTACAATGAGCAGTTCTTC. Encoded protein: CASSPGLSYNEQFF.

The chain uses TRBV6-6 and TRBJ2-2, with D perhaps matching TRBD1 (5 bases). CDR3 length equals 13 residues. Germline V gene lookup returns CDR1 MNHNY and CDR2 SVGAGI (reference sequence). Trimming removed 7 bases from V and 5 bases from J, with 11 bases in between. The CDR3 protein is CASTFPGTGELFF. The CDR3 DNA follows: TGTGCCAGCACTTTTCCAGGGACCGGGGAGCTGTTTTTT.

This rearrangement joins TRBV28 to TRBJ2-7, with TRBD1 matching over 10 bases. Germline V CDR1 and CDR2: MDHEN, SYDVKM. J was trimmed by 5 bases and V by 8 bases; bases with no gene match: 15. This CDR3 has 16 residues. In DNA, the CDR3 is TGTGCCAGCCCCCCCAGCGAGGGACAGGGGTTCGACGAGCAGTACTTC. As protein: CASPPSEGQGFDEQYF.

V gene TRBV5-1 combines with J gene TRBJ2-6; 10 nucleotides line up with TRBD1. The CDR3 consists of 17 residues. J gave up 0 bases and V 4 bases, and 4 bases lay outside the gene matches. Per germline, CDR1 SGHRS and CDR2 YFSETQ. The CDR3 loop is CASSPGTGVSGANVLTF. The CDR3 DNA is TGCGCCAGCAGCCCCGGGACAGGGGTCTCTGGGGCCAACGTCCTGACTTTC.

The genes are TRBV11-2 and TRBJ2-2; TRBD2 agrees at 8 bases. Germline V gene data show CDR1 as SGHAT and CDR2 as FQNNGV. This CDR3 is 18 amino acids long. The V and J ends lost 5 bases and 0 bases, in that order; junction bases with no gene match: 11. CDR3 region: CASSPRLTGGPNTGELFF. In DNA, the CDR3 is TGTGCCAGCAGCCCGAGGTTGACGGGAGGGCCGAACACCGGGGAGCTGTTTTTT.

The rearrangement links TRBV5-1 to TRBJ1-1; no reliable D call. Germline V gene lookup returns CDR1 SGHRS and CDR2 YFSETQ. This CDR3 region has 16 residues. V was clipped by 2 bases and J by 1 base, with 15 bases between them. The CDR3 nucleotides are TGCGCCAGCAGCTTAATTCGGCCAGGCAAGAACACTGAAGCTTTCTTT. Translating gives CASSLIRPGKNTEAFF.

The rearrangement uses TRBV7-2 and TRBJ2-7; 9 bases agree with TRBD2. After removal of 5 bases from V and 4 bases from J, the junction contained 9 bases not matched to a gene. The germline CDR1 and CDR2 sequences are SGHTA and FQGNSA. CDR3 length: 15 residues. This CDR3 reads CASSVGASGTYEQYF. The CDR3, as DNA: TGTGCCAGCAGCGTGGGGGCTAGCGGGACTTACGAGCAGTACTTC.

This chain links TRBV11-2 with TRBJ2-2; D gene uncertain. The CDR3 contains 14 residues. Trimming took 0 bases from V and 7 from J, leaving 9 bases between them. Germline V gene sequence: CDR1 SGHAT, CDR2 FQNNGV. The CDR3 region has the DNA TGTGCCAGCAGCTTAGACGGGCCGAACGGGGAGCTGTTTTTT. Residues: CASSLDGPNGELFF.

The chain carries TRBV27 and TRBJ2-1; the match to TRBD2 covers 8 bases. This CDR3 has 14 residues. V was clipped by 4 bases and J by 8 bases; unmatched bases: 7. Germline V lookup: CDR1 MNHEY, CDR2 SMNVEV (reference sequence). As DNA, the CDR3 is TGTGCCAGCAGTTCCTTAGCGGGACGATATGAGCAGTTCTTC. It encodes CASSSLAGRYEQFF.

This clone was found a few times. The chain combines TRBV28 with TRBJ1-1, with D possibly being TRBD1 (5 bases). The CDR3 length is 12 residues. Germline CDR1 and CDR2: MDHEN and SYDVKM. V lost 3 bases, J lost 10 bases, and 12 bases lay in between. The CDR3 region is CASSLGQGGAFF. In DNA, the CDR3 is TGTGCCAGCAGTTTGGGGCAGGGCGGAGCTTTCTTT.

The V gene is TRBV29-1, the J gene TRBJ2-5; the D gene is possibly TRBD1 (6 bases). Germline V gene sequence: CDR1 SQVTM, CDR2 ANQGSEA. Trimming pared 7 bases from V and 4 bases from J, leaving 13 bases between. The CDR3 length is 12 residues. The DNA of the CDR3 is TGCAGCGCCTCACAGGGTGGAGAGACCCAGTACTTC. It yields the protein CSASQGGETQYF.

V is TRBV19 and J is TRBJ2-3, with TRBD2 matching 13 bases. The trim removed 4 bases at V and 3 bases at J, leaving 7 bases unmatched. CDR1 and CDR2 from the germline V gene are LNHDA and SQIVND (reference sequence). The CDR3 length is 17 residues. Here the CDR3 DNA reads TGTGCCAGTAGTACCGCACTAGCGGGAGGGTGGACAGATACGCAGTATTTT. This translates into CASSTALAGGWTDTQYF.

The rearrangement links TRBV28 to TRBJ2-7; no definite D call. Trimming removed 7 bases from V and 7 bases from J, with 14 bases in between. The germline V gene has CDR1 MDHEN and CDR2 SYDVKM. The CDR3 consists of 12 residues. The CDR3 reads CASTGNPREQYF. The CDR3 region has the DNA TGTGCCAGCACCGGTAACCCCAGGGAGCAGTACTTC. Using reference TRBV28 and TRBJ2-7 for the parts outside the CDR3, the full variable domain is DVKVTQSSRYLVKRTGEKVFLECVQDMDHENMFWYRQDPGLGLRLIYFSYDVKMKEKGDIPEGYSVSREKKERFSLILESASTNQTSMYLCASTGNPREQYFGPGTRLTVT.

This clone appeared once. The chain joins TRBV7-3 to TRBJ2-1; D gene ambiguous. From germline, CDR1 is SGHTA and CDR2 FQGTGA. The V end lost 5 bases, the J end lost 6 bases, and 11 bases lay between the germline ends. This CDR3 comprises 13 residues. DNA for the CDR3: TGTGCCAGCAGCCCCACCCTAGGCAATGAGCAGTTCTTC. It codes for CASSPTLGNEQFF.

The chain joins TRBV4-2 to TRBJ1-5, with D unresolved. Between the trimmed V and J ends, which lost 5 bases and 6 bases, there was a span of 23 bases. Germline V gene data show CDR1 as LGHNA and CDR2 as YNFKEQ. The CDR3 has 17 amino acids. The CDR3 loop is CASSARVSPEGGQPQHF. The CDR3 DNA reads TGTGCCAGCAGCGCCCGAGTGTCCCCCGAAGGCGGTCAGCCCCAGCATTTT.

As to this clone: Compared with germline, one end of the junction differs, possibly owing to a read error. This chain connects TRBV28 to TRBJ1-5, with 9 bases matching TRBD1. CDR1 and CDR2 from the germline V gene are MDHEN and SYDVKM. The CDR3 length is 16 residues. This CDR3 is CASSRPGTGKNQSQHF. CDR3 coding DNA: TGTGCCAGCTCTAGACCCGGGACAGGGAAAAATCAGTCCCAGCATTTT.

This clone was recorded only once. The J gene is TRBJ2-1, the V gene TRBV28, with D uncertain. The length of the CDR3 is 14 residues. Germline assignment: CDR1 MDHEN and CDR2 SYDVKM. Deletions cut 7 bases from V and 5 bases from J, with 15 bases between. CDR3 loop: CASNSPSKDNEQFF. CDR3 nucleotide sequence: TGTGCCAGCAATTCTCCTTCTAAGGACAATGAGCAGTTCTTC.

This clone showed up just a few times. The chain joins TRBV6-5 to TRBJ2-7; no clear D. CDR3 length: 13 amino acids. V was shortened by 2 bases and J by 6 bases, with 11 bases between the two germline ends. The germline V gene has CDR1 MNHEY and CDR2 SVGAGI. The CDR3 spells CASSYGLFGEQYF. The CDR3 nucleotides are TGTGCCAGCAGTTACGGCCTCTTTGGCGAGCAGTACTTC.

V and J are TRBV11-2 and TRBJ1-1; 8 bases are shared with TRBD1. With V trimmed by 4 bases and J by 5 bases, 6 bases remained unmatched. The CDR3 covers 14 residues. Germline V gene lookup returns CDR1 SGHAT and CDR2 FQNNGV. DNA of the CDR3: TGTGCCAGCAGCTCCCCAAGACAGGGGACTGAAGCTTTCTTT. Translation: CASSSPRQGTEAFF.

This clone appeared once. An end of the junction does not agree with germline; a read error may underlie this. CDR3 amino acids: CASSFGGTNF. As DNA, the CDR3 is TGTGCCAGCAGTTTCGGGGGTACGAACTTC. The chain joins TRBV27 to TRBJ1-2; weak D call: TRBD1 (5 bases). Looked up from germline, CDR1 is MNHEY and CDR2 is SMNVEV (reference sequence). The CDR3 is made up of 10 amino acids.

The rearrangement uses TRBV14 and TRBJ2-1; TRBD2 aligns across 10 bases. V lost 3 bases and J lost 5; bases outside the gene matches: 7. The CDR3 runs 16 residues. CDR1 and CDR2 from the germline V gene are SGHDN and FVKESK. In nucleotides, the CDR3 is TGTGCCAGCAGCCAGATTAGCGGGAGGACGAACAATGAGCAGTTCTTC. The encoded protein is CASSQISGRTNNEQFF.

This chain joins TRBV2 and TRBJ1-1, with D tentatively TRBD1 (5 bases). Germline CDR1 is SNHLY and CDR2 is FYNNEI. This CDR3 region has 13 residues. Trimming cost V 7 bases and J 2 bases, with 11 bases left between them. CDR3 DNA sequence: TGTGCCAGCACTCGGGGACTAAACACTGAAGCTTTCTTT. Amino acids: CASTRGLNTEAFF.

The chain links TRBV7-9 to TRBJ1-1, with D uncertain. The CDR3 length is 13 residues. V was shortened by 5 bases and J by 1 base, with 8 bases between the two germline ends. Germline CDR1 and CDR2: SEHNR and FQNEAQ (reference sequence). In DNA form, the CDR3 reads TGTGCCAGCAGCCCTCAGACGAACACTGAAGCTTTCTTT. Protein sequence: CASSPQTNTEAFF.

V is TRBV27 and J is TRBJ2-5; no clear D. Trimming stripped 1 base from V and 0 bases from J, with 6 bases between. This CDR3 is 14 amino acids long. Per germline, CDR1 MNHEY and CDR2 SMNVEV (reference sequence). As DNA, the CDR3 is TGTGCCAGCAGTTTATTCGCGGACCAAGAGACCCAGTACTTC. Amino acid sequence: CASSLFADQETQYF.

This sequence joins TRBV19 and TRBJ2-7; no firm D call. The germline V gene encodes CDR1 LNHDA and CDR2 SQIVND (reference sequence). This CDR3 comprises 14 residues. Trimming removed 6 bases at V and 0 bases at J, with 12 bases between. The CDR3 DNA sequence: TGTGCCAGTAGCGAGGCATTGAGCTCCTACGAGCAGTACTTC. Translated, it gives CASSEALSSYEQYF.

The chain couples TRBV28 to TRBJ2-7, with 11 bases that match TRBD2. Germline V gene data show CDR1 as MDHEN and CDR2 as SYDVKM. J lost 2 bases, V lost 6 bases, and 6 bases had no gene match. CDR3 size: 15 residues. CDR3 in amino acids: CASRGTSGDPYEQYF. The CDR3 bases are TGTGCCAGCAGAGGGACTAGCGGAGACCCCTACGAGCAGTACTTC.

Points on this clone: Other nucleotide sequences from this sample produce the same CDR3. The J gene is TRBJ1-5, the V gene TRBV2; D remains unclear. This CDR3 is built from 14 residues. Germline values: CDR1 SNHLY, CDR2 FYNNEI. V was trimmed by 5 bases and J by 0 bases, leaving 8 bases between them. CDR3 residues: CASSRLNSNQPQHF. The CDR3 region has the DNA TGTGCCAGCAGTCGACTTAATAGCAATCAGCCCCAGCATTTT. Full variable domain (remainder filled in from reference TRBV2 and TRBJ1-5): EPEVTQTPSHQVTQMGQEVILRCVPISNHLYFYWYRQILGQKVEFLVSFYNNEISEKSEIFDDQFSVERPDGSNFTLKIRSTKLEDSAMYFCASSRLNSNQPQHFGDGTRLSIL.

CDR3 DNA: TGTGCCAGCAGCCCTTTTTCGGGCTCTGAAGCTTTCTTT. Translation gives CASSPFSGSEAFF. J is TRBJ1-1 and V is TRBV5-4; the D is unclear. The CDR3 loop spans 13 amino acids. Germline CDR1 and CDR2: SGHNT and YYREEE (reference sequence). Trimming shortened V by 4 bases and J by 6 bases, and 13 bases separated the two germline ends.

The rearrangement joins TRBV19 to TRBJ2-1; perhaps TRBD2 as D (5 bases). The germline V gene encodes CDR1 LNHDA and CDR2 SQIVND (reference sequence). The length of the CDR3 is 15 residues. Here the CDR3 reads CAIKGTGSSYNEQFF. The CDR3 region has the DNA TGTGCAATTAAGGGCACGGGGAGCTCCTACAATGAGCAGTTCTTC.

This clone appeared many times. The rearrangement uses TRBV18 and TRBJ2-7; a possible D gene is TRBD2 (6 bases). Between the trimmed V and J ends, which lost 2 bases and 6 bases, there was a span of 14 bases. The CDR3 extends over 14 amino acids. The germline CDR1 and CDR2 sequences are KGHSH and LQKENI. The CDR3 DNA reads as TGTGCCAGCTCACCAGCCGGGGGTTTAGGCGAGCAGTACTTC. Protein product: CASSPAGGLGEQYF.

The CDR3 reads CASRRRSNEQFF. CDR3 bases: TGTGCCAGCAGGCGAAGGAGCAATGAGCAGTTCTTC. The chain has TRBV2 and TRBJ2-1; D not certain. This CDR3 is built from 12 residues. V was clipped by 6 bases and J by 6 bases, with 9 bases between them. The germline V gene encodes CDR1 SNHLY and CDR2 FYNNEI.

Concerning this clone: A clone one base away is much larger, so this may be a read error. The V and J genes are TRBV15 and TRBJ2-7; 13 bases fit TRBD2. CDR1 LNHNV and CDR2 YYDKDF come from the germline V gene (reference sequence). The CDR3 length is 15 residues. CDR3 sequence reads: CAASPGTSGTYEQYF. The CDR3 DNA reads as TGTGCCGCCAGTCCAGGGACTAGCGGGACTTACGAGCAGTACTTC.